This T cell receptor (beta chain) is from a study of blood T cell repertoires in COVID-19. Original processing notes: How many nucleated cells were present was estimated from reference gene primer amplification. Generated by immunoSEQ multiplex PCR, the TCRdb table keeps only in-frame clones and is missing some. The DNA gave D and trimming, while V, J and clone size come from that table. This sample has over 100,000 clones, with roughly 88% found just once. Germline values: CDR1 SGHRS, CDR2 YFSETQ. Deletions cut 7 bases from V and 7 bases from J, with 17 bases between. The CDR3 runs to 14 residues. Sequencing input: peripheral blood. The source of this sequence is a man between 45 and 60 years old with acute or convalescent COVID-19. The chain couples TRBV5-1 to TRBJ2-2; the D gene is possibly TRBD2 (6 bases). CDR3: CASFGGTSGGELFF. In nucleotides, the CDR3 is TGCGCCAGCTTCGGCGGGACCTCGGGCGGGGAGCTGTTTTTT.